These 17 T cell receptor beta chains came from one sample sequenced in a study of Ad26.COV2.S vaccination and SARS-CoV-2 variants. Profiling relied on immunoSEQ multiplex PCR, and the TCRdb table lists in-frame clones only, not all of them. The data show about 250,000 clones, 70% to 90% seen once. Described treatment: some 19 received Ad26.COV2.S at low or high dose, single or two shots; several received placebo; per-sample allocation not given. Each sample was drawn 63 days after the first injection (of vaccine or placebo). The source was peripheral blood, collected in a trial of Ad26.COV2.S vaccine versus placebo. Every receptor here comes from a person between 18 and 59 years old who received the Ad26.COV2.S COVID-19 vaccine or a placebo.

V is TRBV27 and J is TRBJ1-1; D is ambiguous. There are 13 residues in the CDR3. V lost 0 bases to trimming and J lost 4 bases, with 6 bases between them. The germline gives CDR1 MNHEY, CDR2 SMNVEV (reference sequence). CDR3 in amino acids: CASSLSGLTEAFF. CDR3 nucleotides: TGTGCCAGCAGTTTATCAGGACTCACTGAAGCTTTCTTT.

V usage is TRBV18 and J usage is TRBJ1-2; 7 positions agree with TRBD1. V was clipped by 0 bases and J by 4 bases; unmatched bases: 5. Germline CDR1 and CDR2: KGHSH and LQKENI. This CDR3 has 15 residues. The CDR3 bases are TGTGCCAGCTCACCACCGGACAGGACAACCTATGGCTACACCTTC. Amino acids: CASSPPDRTTYGYTF.

The chain couples TRBV18 to TRBJ1-6; D is possibly TRBD1 (5 bases). From germline, CDR1 is KGHSH and CDR2 LQKENI. The CDR3 has 18 amino acids. The V end was cut by 5 bases, the J end by 6 bases, with 23 bases between. CDR3 in DNA: TGTGCCAGCTCAGAGTTGACAGCTCCGGCGGGTGTTAATTCACCCCTCCACTTT. Residues: CASSELTAPAGVNSPLHF.

A few counts support this clone. V gene TRBV7-8 combines with J gene TRBJ2-7; 10 positions match TRBD2. V was pared by 3 bases and J by 2 bases, with 16 bases of the junction left unmatched. The CDR3 totals 19 residues. In germline, CDR1 is SGHVS, CDR2 FQNEAQ. The CDR3 region has the DNA TGTGCCAGCAGCTTCGCACTCCCTATCGCGAGCGGGGGGGCCTACGAGCAGTACTTC. It codes for CASSFALPIASGGAYEQYF.

The chain carries TRBV9 and TRBJ1-3, with no clear D. CDR1 and CDR2 (germline): SGDLS, YYNGEE. Trimming pared 0 bases from V and 0 bases from J, leaving 7 bases between. The CDR3 runs to 15 residues. The CDR3 spells CASSVGPSSGNTIYF. CDR3 coding DNA: TGTGCCAGCAGCGTAGGACCCAGCTCTGGAAACACCATATATTTT.

J is TRBJ1-2 and V is TRBV9, with D maybe TRBD1 (5 bases). CDR3 size: 13 residues. Trimming pared 0 bases from V and 7 bases from J, leaving 10 bases between. Germline CDR1 reads SGDLS; CDR2 reads YYNGEE. The CDR3 bases are TGTGCCAGCAGCGTAGGGGGGTTACGTGGCTACACCTTC. This encodes CASSVGGLRGYTF. The full variable domain, in which reference TRBV9 and TRBJ1-2 provide the parts outside the CDR3, is DSGVTQTPKHLITATGQRVTLRCSPRSGDLSVYWYQQSLDQGLQFLIQYYNGEERAKGNILERFSAQQFPDLHSELNLSSLELGDSALYFCASSVGGLRGYTFGSGTRLTVV.

This rearrangement joins TRBV2 to TRBJ1-2; 9 bases match TRBD1. The CDR3 covers 13 residues. V trimming: 4 bases; J trimming: 5 bases; junction bases outside the gene matches: 2. Germline V gene sequence: CDR1 SNHLY, CDR2 FYNNEI. DNA for the CDR3: TGTGCCAGCAGTGGGGACAGGGTTTATGGCTACACCTTC. Protein sequence: CASSGDRVYGYTF.

This chain uses TRBV7-9 with TRBJ2-1, with TRBD2 identical over 7 bases. Germline CDR1 SEHNR, CDR2 FQNEAQ (reference sequence). Trimming cost V 5 bases and J 8 bases; bases outside gene matches: 12. The CDR3 is made up of 15 amino acids. The CDR3 sequence is CASSQTLADTDEQFF. CDR3 DNA: TGTGCCAGCAGCCAGACCCTAGCGGATACCGATGAGCAGTTCTTC.

This clone appeared once. The rearrangement links TRBV11-2 to TRBJ2-7, with 7 bases aligning to TRBD2. CDR3 length: 15 amino acids. Germline loops: CDR1 SGHAT, CDR2 FQNNGV. After removal of 5 bases from V and 0 bases from J, the junction contained 7 bases not matched to a gene. The CDR3 DNA sequence: TGTGCCAGCAGCCAACCGGGAGGATCCTCCTACGAGCAGTACTTC. The encoded protein is CASSQPGGSSYEQYF. Full variable domain (missing parts from reference TRBV11-2 and TRBJ2-7): EAGVAQSPRYKIIEKRQSVAFWCNPISGHATLYWYQQILGQGPKLLIQFQNNGVVDDSQLPKDRFSAERLKGVDSTLKIQPAKLEDSAVYLCASSQPGGSSYEQYFGPGTRLTVT.

The chain uses TRBV6-2 or TRBV6-3 and TRBJ2-1; possible D gene TRBD2, 5 bases. CDR3 size: 14 residues. Germline V lookup: CDR1 MNHEY, CDR2 SVGEGT. Trimming cost V 9 bases and J 4 bases, with 16 bases left between them. Here the CDR3 reads CASSEASRYNEQFF. For the CDR3, the DNA is TGTGCCAGTAGCGAGGCTAGCCGGTACAATGAGCAGTTCTTC.

The rearrangement joins TRBV4-1 to TRBJ2-4; weak D call: TRBD2 (6 bases). CDR3 length: 16 residues. Germline CDR1 reads MGHRA; CDR2 reads YSYEKL. Trimming shortened V by 4 bases and J by 7 bases, and 20 bases separated the two germline ends. CDR3 coding DNA: TGCGCCAGCAGCCCTATCGGGAGAGCTGCTGGGAACATTCAGTACTTC. Its protein is CASSPIGRAAGNIQYF.

CDR3 coding DNA: TGTGCCAGCAGCCTGGGACTAGCGGGGGCCTTATACAATGAGCAGTTCTTC. It yields the protein CASSLGLAGALYNEQFF. The chain links TRBV7-8 to TRBJ2-1; TRBD2 agrees at 14 bases. Germline CDR1 and CDR2: SGHVS and FQNEAQ. Trimming cost V 5 bases and J 4 bases; bases outside gene matches: 7. There are 17 residues in the CDR3.

The rearrangement uses TRBV4-1 and TRBJ1-3; no clear D gene. The CDR3 is made up of 14 amino acids. Trimming removed 0 bases at V and 7 bases at J, with 10 bases between. Germline V CDR1 and CDR2: MGHRA, YSYEKL. The CDR3 is CASSQEGGRNTIYF. CDR3 nucleotide sequence: TGCGCCAGCAGCCAAGAAGGCGGAAGGAACACCATATATTTT.

CDR3 bases: TGTGCCAGCAGCTTAGTTTCGGTAAAGGGGTACGAGCAGTACTTC. Residues: CASSLVSVKGYEQYF. The V call is TRBV7-2, the J call TRBJ2-7; possible D gene TRBD1, 5 bases. Per the germline V gene, CDR1 is SGHTA and CDR2 is FQGNSA. The CDR3 contains 15 residues. V lost 1 base and J 4 bases, leaving 14 bases between the germline ends.

V and J are TRBV30 and TRBJ1-5; 11 bases align to TRBD1. The V segment lost 5 bases and the J segment 0 bases; nucleotides outside the gene matches: 3. The CDR3 covers 15 residues. Germline V gene data show CDR1 as GTSNPN and CDR2 as SVGIG (reference sequence). This CDR3 is CAWGQGASSNQPQHF. CDR3 DNA: TGTGCCTGGGGACAGGGGGCGAGTAGCAATCAGCCCCAGCATTTT. The whole variable domain, remainder taken from reference TRBV30 and TRBJ1-5, is SQTIHQWPATLVQPVGSPLSLECTVEGTSNPNLYWYRQAAGRGLQLLFYSVGIGQISSEVPQNLSASRPQDRQFILSSKKLLLSDSGFYLCAWGQGASSNQPQHFGDGTRLSIL.

This clone was observed once. The CDR3 here is CASSYISSYNEQFF. Written as DNA, the CDR3 is TGTGCCAGCAGTTACATTAGCAGCTACAATGAGCAGTTCTTC. This chain joins TRBV6-2 or TRBV6-3 and TRBJ2-1, with D unclear. Germline loops: CDR1 MNHEY, CDR2 SVGEGT. V gave up 2 bases and J gave up 3 bases, with 8 bases separating them. CDR3 length: 14 amino acids.

The CDR3 is CASSQELTRYTGELFF. CDR3 DNA sequence: TGCGCCAGCAGCCAAGAACTTACGAGATACACCGGGGAGCTGTTTTTT. The rearrangement uses TRBV4-1 and TRBJ2-2; unclear D gene. Germline V gene sequence: CDR1 MGHRA, CDR2 YSYEKL. Trimming removed 0 bases from V and 3 bases from J, with 11 bases in between. This CDR3 is built from 16 residues.